This TCR beta chain stems from a study of cytomegalovirus exposure and HLA in healthy donors. Study-wide background: Around 180 million T cells yielded 90 million to 130 million unique TCR beta sequences, as an earlier analysis found. Points from the study as a whole: Later analysis revealed greater clonal expansion in HLA-associated TCR beta chains than in equally common others. A later analysis showed TCR association rates differing by HLA locus, peaking at DRB1 and lowest at HLA-C.

For this clone: Its antigen is still unknown.

This PCR relied on a set of 60 Vbeta primers and 13 Jbeta primers. Original processing methods: Counted up in a later analysis, unique TCR beta chains came to approximately 77 million, with around 10 million shared. Measured with immunoSEQ multiplex PCR; TCRdb has only the in-frame clones, and not every one. V and J calls and clone size come straight from that table; D and trimming were deduced from the DNA. The sample has about 220,000 clones, 76% seen once; the top ten hold 0.63%. This CDR3 comprises 16 residues. Germline CDR1 is LGHNA and CDR2 is YNFKEQ. With 3 bases removed from V and 6 bases from J, the gap between germline ends came to 21 bases.

The sequence was collected from a man between 18 and 35 years old in good health and CMV-seronegative. The rearrangement links TRBV4-2 to TRBJ2-7; weak D call: TRBD1 (5 bases). Specimen: PBMCs. This chain's CDR3 is CASSQGSDRRLGEQYF. CDR3 DNA: TGTGCCAGCAGCCAGGGCAGCGACAGAAGGCTGGGCGAGCAGTACTTC.